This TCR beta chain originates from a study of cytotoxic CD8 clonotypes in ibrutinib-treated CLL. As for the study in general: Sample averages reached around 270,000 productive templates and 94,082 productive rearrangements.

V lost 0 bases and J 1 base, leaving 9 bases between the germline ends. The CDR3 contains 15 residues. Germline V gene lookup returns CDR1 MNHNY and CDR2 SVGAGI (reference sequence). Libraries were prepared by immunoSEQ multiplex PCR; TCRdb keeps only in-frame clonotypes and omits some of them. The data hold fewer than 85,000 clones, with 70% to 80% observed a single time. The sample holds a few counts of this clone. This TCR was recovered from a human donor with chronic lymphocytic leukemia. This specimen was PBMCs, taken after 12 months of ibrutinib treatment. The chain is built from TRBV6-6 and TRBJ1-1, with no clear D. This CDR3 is CASSYSVQTNTEAFF. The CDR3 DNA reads TGTGCCAGCAGTTACTCGGTACAGACGAACACTGAAGCTTTCTTT.